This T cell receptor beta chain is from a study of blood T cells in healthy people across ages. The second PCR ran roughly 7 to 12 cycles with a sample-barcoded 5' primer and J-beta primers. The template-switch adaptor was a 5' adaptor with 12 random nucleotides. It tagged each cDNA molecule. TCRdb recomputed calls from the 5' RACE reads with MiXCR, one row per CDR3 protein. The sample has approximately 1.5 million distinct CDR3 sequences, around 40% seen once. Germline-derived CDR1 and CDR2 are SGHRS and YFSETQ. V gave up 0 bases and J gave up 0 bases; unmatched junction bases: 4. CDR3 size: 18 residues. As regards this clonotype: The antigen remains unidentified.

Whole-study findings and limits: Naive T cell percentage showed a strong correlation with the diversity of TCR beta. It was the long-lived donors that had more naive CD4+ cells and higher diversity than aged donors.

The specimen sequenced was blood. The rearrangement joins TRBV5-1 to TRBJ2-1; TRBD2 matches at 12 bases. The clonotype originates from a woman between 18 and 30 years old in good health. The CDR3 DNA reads TGCGCCAGCAGCTTGGGGCTAGCGGGGGGGTTCTCCTACAATGAGCAGTTCTTC. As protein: CASSLGLAGGFSYNEQFF.